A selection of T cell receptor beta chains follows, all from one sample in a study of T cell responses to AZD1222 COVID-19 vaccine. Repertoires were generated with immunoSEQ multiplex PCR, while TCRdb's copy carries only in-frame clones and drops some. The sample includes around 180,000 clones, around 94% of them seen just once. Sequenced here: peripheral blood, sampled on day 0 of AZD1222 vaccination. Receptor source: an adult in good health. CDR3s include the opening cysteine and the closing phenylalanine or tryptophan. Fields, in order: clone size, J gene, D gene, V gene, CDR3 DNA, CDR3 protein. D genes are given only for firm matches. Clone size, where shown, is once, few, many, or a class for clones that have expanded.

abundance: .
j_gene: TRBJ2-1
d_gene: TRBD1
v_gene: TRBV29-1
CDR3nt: TGCAGCGCCGCGACAGGGTCCAGCTCCTACAATGAGCAGTTCTTC
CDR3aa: CSAATGSSSYNEQFF

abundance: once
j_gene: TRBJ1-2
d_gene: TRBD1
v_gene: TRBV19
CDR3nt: TGTGCCAGTGGGACGGGACAGGCTTCTGTCGATGGCTACACCTTC
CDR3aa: CASGTGQASVDGYTF

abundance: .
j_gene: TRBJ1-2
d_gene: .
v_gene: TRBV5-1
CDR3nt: TGCGCCAGCAGCTTGGATCAGGGTTCTATCTCCTATGGCTACACCTTC
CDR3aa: CASSLDQGSISYGYTF

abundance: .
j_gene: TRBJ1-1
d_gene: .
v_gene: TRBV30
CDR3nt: TGTGCCTGGAGTTCGACTAGACTCACTGAAGCTTTCTTT
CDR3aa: CAWSSTRLTEAFF

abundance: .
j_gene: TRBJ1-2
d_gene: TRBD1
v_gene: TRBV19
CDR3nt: TGTGCCAGTTCTTACCGGGACAGCCCTAACTATGGCTACACCTTC
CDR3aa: CASSYRDSPNYGYTF

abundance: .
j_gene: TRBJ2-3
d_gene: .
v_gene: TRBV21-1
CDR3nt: TGTGCCACTACAGGGCCCGATACGCAGTATTTT
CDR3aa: CATTGPDTQYF

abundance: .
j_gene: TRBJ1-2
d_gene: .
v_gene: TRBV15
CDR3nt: TGTGCCACCAGCAGGAGGGACACCTTTAACTATGGCTACACCTTC
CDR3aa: CATSRRDTFNYGYTF

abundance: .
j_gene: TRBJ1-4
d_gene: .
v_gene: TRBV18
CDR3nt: TGTGCCAGCTCACCAGACAGGACATCGGCAAATGAAAAACTGTTTTTT
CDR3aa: CASSPDRTSANEKLFF

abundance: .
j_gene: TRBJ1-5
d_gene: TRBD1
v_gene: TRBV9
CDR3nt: TGTGCCAGCAGCGCCGGGACAGGGGTCAATCAGCCCCAGCATTTT
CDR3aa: CASSAGTGVNQPQHF

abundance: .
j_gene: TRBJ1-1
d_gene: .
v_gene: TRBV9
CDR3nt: TGTGCCAGCAGTCCCGGAGAGACTGAAGCTTTCTTT
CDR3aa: CASSPGETEAFF